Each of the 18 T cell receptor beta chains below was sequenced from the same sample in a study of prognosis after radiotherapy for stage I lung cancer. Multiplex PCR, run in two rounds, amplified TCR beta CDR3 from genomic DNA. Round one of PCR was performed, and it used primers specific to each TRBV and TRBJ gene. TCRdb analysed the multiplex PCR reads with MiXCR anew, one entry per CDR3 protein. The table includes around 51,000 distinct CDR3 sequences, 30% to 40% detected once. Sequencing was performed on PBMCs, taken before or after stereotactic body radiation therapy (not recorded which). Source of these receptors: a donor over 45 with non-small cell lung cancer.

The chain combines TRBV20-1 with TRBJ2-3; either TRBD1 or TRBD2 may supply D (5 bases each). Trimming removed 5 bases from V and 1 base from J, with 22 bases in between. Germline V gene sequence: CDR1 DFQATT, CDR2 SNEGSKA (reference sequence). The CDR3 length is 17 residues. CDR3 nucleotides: TGCAGTGCTCCGAACGCACGAGGTGGGGGACGCACAGATACGCAGTATTTT. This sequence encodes CSAPNARGGGRTDTQYF.

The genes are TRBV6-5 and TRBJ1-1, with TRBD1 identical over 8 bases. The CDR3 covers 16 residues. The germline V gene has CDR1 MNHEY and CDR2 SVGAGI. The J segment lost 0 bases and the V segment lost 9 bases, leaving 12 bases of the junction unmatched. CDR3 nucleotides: TGTGCCAGTAGCCCGGACAGGGTAAGGATGAACACTGAAGCTTTCTTT. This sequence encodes CASSPDRVRMNTEAFF.

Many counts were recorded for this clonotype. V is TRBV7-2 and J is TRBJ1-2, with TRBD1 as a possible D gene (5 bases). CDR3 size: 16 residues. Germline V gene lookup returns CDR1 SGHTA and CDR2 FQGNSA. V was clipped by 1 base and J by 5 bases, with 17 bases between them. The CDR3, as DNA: TGTGCCAGCAGCTTAGTTGGTTGGGACTCGGGTTATGGCTACACCTTC. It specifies CASSLVGWDSGYGYTF.

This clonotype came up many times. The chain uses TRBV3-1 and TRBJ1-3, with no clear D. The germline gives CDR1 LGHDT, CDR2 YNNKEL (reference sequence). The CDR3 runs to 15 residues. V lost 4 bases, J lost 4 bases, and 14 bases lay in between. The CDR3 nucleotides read TGTGCCAGCAGCCTTCAAGGATCTCCCGGAAACACCATATATTTT. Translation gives CASSLQGSPGNTIYF. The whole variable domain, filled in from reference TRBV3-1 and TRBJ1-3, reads DTAVSQTPKYLVTQMGNDKSIKCEQNLGHDTMYWYKQDSKKFLKIMFSYNNKELIINETVPNRFSPKSPDKAHLNLHINSLELGDSAVYFCASSLQGSPGNTIYFGEGSWLTVV.

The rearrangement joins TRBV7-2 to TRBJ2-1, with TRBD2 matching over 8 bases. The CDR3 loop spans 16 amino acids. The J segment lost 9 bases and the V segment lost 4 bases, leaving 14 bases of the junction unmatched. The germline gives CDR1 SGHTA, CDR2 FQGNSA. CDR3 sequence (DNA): TGTGCCAGCAGCTCAGTGGCTAGCGGGCCCACGGGTGAGCAGTTCTTC. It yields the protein CASSSVASGPTGEQFF.

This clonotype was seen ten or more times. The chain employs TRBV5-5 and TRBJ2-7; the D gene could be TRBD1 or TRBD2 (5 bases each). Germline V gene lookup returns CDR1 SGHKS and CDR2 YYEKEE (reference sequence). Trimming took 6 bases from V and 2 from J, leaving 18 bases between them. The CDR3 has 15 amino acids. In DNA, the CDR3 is TGTGCCAGCACCATTGGGACCGCGACTACCTACGAGCAGTACTTC. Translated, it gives CASTIGTATTYEQYF.

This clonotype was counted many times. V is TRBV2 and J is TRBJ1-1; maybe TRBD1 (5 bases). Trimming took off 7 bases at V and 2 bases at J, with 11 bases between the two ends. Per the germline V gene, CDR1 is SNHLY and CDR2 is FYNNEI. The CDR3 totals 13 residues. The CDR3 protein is CASTGHRNTEAFF. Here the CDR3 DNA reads TGTGCCAGCACCGGACACCGTAACACTGAAGCTTTCTTT.

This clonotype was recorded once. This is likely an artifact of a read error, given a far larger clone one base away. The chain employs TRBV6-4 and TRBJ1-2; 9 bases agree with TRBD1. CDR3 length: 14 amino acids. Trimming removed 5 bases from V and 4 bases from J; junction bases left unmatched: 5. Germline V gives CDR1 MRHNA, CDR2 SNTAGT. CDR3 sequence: CASSSGQGSYGYTF. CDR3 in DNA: TGTGCCAGCAGTTCCGGACAGGGGAGCTATGGCTACACCTTC.

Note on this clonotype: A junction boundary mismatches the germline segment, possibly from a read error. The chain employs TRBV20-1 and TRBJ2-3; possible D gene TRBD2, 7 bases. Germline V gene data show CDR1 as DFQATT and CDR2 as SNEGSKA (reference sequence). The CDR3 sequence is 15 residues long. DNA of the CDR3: TGCAGTGCTAGAGATGGTGGGAGGGGGGGCGATAAGCAGTATTTT. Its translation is CSARDGGRGGDKQYF.

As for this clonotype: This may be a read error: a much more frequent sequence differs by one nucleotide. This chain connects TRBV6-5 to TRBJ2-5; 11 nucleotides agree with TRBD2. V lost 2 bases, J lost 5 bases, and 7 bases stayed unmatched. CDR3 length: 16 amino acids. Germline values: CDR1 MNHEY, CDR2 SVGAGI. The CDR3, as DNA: TGTGCCAGCAGTTACGCCTTTAGCGGGAGGGCGGAGACCCAGTACTTC. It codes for CASSYAFSGRAETQYF.

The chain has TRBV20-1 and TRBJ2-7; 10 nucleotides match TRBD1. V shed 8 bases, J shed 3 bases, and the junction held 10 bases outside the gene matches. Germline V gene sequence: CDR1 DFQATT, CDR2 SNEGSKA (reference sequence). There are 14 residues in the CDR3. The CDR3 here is CSSQLGTGDYEQYF. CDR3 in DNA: TGCAGTTCCCAACTTGGGACAGGGGACTACGAGCAGTACTTC.

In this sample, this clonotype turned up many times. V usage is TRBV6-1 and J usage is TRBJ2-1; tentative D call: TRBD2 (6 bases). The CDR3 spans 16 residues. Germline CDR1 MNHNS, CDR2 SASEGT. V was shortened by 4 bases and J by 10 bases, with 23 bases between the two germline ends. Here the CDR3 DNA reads TGTGCCAGCAGTGGGGGGGTCGGGTCCAGGAAGGAGGAGCAGTTCTTC. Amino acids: CASSGGVGSRKEEQFF.

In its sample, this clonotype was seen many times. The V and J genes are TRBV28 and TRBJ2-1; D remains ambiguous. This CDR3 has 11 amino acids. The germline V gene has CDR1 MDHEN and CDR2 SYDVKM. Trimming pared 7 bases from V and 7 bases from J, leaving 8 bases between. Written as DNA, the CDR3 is TGTGCCAGCACCTCGAGGAATGAGCAGTTCTTC. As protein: CASTSRNEQFF.

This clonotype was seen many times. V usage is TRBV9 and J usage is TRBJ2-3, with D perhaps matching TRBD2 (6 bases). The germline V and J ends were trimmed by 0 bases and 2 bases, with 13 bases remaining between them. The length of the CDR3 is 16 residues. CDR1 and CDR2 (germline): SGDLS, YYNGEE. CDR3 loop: CASSVVGTDPTDTQYF. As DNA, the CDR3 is TGTGCCAGCAGCGTAGTAGGGACTGACCCCACAGATACGCAGTATTTT.

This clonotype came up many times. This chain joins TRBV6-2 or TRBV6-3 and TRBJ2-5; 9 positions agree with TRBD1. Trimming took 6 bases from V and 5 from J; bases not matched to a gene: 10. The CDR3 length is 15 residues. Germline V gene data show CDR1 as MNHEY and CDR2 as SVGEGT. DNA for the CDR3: TGTGCCAGCAGGGATTGGACAGGGGAGACGGAGACCCAGTACTTC. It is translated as CASRDWTGETETQYF.

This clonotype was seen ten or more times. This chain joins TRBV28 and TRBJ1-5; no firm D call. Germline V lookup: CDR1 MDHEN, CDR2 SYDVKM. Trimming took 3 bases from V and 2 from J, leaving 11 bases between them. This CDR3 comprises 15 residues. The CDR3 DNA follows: TGTGCCAGCAGTTTCGCCCGCTTTCGCAATCAGCCCCAGCATTTT. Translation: CASSFARFRNQPQHF.

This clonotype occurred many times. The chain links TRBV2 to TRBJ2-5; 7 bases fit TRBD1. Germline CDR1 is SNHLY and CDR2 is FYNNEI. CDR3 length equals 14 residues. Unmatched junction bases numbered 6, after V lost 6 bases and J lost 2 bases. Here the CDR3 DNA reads TGTGCCAGCAGGGCAGACAGGGTTCAAGAGACCCAGTACTTC. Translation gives CASRADRVQETQYF.

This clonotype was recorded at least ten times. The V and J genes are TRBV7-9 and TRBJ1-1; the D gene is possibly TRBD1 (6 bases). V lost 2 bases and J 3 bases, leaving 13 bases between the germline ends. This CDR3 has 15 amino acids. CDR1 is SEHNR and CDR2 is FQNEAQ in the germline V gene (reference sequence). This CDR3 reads CASSLLGGADTEAFF. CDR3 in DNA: TGTGCCAGCAGCTTACTTGGGGGCGCGGACACTGAAGCTTTCTTT. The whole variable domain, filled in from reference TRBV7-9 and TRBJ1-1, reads DTGVSQNPRHKITKRGQNVTFRCDPISEHNRLYWYRQTLGQGPEFLTYFQNEAQLEKSRLLSDRFSAERPKGSFSTLEIQRTEQGDSAMYLCASSLLGGADTEAFFGQGTRLTVV.